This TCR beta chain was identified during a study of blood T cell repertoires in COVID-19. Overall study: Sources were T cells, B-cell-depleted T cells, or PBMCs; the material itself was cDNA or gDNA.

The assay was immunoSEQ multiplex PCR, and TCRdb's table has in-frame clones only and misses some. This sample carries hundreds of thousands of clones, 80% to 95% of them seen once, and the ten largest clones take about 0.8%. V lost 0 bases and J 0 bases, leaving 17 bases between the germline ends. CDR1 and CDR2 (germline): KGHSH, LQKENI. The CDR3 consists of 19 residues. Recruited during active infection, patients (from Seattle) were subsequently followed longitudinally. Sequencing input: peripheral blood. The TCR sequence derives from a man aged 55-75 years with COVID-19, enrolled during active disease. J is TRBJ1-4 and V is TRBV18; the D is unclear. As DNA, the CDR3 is TGTGCCAGCTCACCACCGATGGGAGGGATAGGAGCAACTAATGAAAAACTGTTTTTT. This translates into CASSPPMGGIGATNEKLFF.